This is a list of T cell receptor beta chains from one sample in a study of tumor-infiltrating lymphocytes in glioblastoma multiforme. TCRdb re-derived calls from the multiplex PCR reads in MiXCR, one entry per CDR3 protein. The sample holds 8,500 to 9,500 distinct CDR3 sequences, 74% seen once. The specimen was brain tumor tissue. These TCRs come from a male donor with glioblastoma. CDR3s include the opening cysteine and the closing phenylalanine or tryptophan. A D gene is named only where the DNA matches it firmly. The size entry is marked missing in some rows and otherwise reads once, few, many or a size class.

J gene: TRBJ2-1
D gene: -
V gene: TRBV6-5
clone size: -
CDR3 protein: CACSNPGASERREQFF
CDR3 DNA: TGTGCCTGCAGTAACCCCGGGGCTAGCGAGAGGCGCGAGCAGTTCTTC

J gene: TRBJ1-2
D gene: TRBD1
V gene: TRBV30
clone size: many
CDR3 protein: CAWTRQGTYGYTF
CDR3 DNA: TGTGCCTGGACGCGACAGGGGACCTATGGCTACACCTTC

J gene: TRBJ1-1
D gene: -
V gene: TRBV11-2
clone size: -
CDR3 protein: CVSSLAPMNTEAFF
CDR3 DNA: TGTGTCAGCAGCTTGGCACCCATGAACACTGAAGCTTTCTTT

J gene: TRBJ2-5
D gene: -
V gene: TRBV20-1
clone size: -
CDR3 protein: CSANFGGSISGIQYF
CDR3 DNA: TGCAGTGCTAACTTTGGAGGGAGTATTAGTGGGATCCAGTACTTC

J gene: TRBJ2-5
D gene: -
V gene: TRBV11-1
clone size: -
CDR3 protein: CASSDDGTPQETQYF
CDR3 DNA: TGTGCCAGCAGCGACGACGGAACACCCCAAGAGACCCAGTACTTC

J gene: TRBJ2-7
D gene: TRBD2
V gene: TRBV7-9
clone size: -
CDR3 protein: CASSSLAGVEYEQCF
CDR3 DNA: TGTGCCAGCAGCTCATTAGCGGGAGTTGAATACGAGCAGTGCTTC

J gene: TRBJ2-7
D gene: TRBD1
V gene: TRBV29-1
clone size: -
CDR3 protein: CSVEGVRTGASYEQYF
CDR3 DNA: TGCAGCGTTGAAGGGGTTCGGACAGGAGCCTCCTACGAGCAGTACTTC

J gene: TRBJ2-3
D gene: TRBD2
V gene: TRBV20-1
clone size: -
CDR3 protein: CSARSGGPHTDTHYF
CDR3 DNA: TGCAGTGCTAGGTCGGGAGGGCCGCACACGGATACGCATTATTTT

J gene: TRBJ2-3
D gene: TRBD2
V gene: TRBV12-3/TRBV12-4
clone size: -
CDR3 protein: CASRLAGVPDTQYF
CDR3 DNA: TGTGCCAGCAGACTCGCGGGAGTTCCAGATACGCAGTATTTT

J gene: TRBJ1-6
D gene: -
V gene: TRBV5-6
clone size: -
CDR3 protein: CASSFSGASSNSPLHF
CDR3 DNA: TGTGCCAGCAGCTTTTCGGGGGCTTCCTCTAATTCACCCCTCCACTTT

J gene: TRBJ2-2
D gene: TRBD2
V gene: TRBV7-8
clone size: -
CDR3 protein: CASSLVAGGTVELFF
CDR3 DNA: TGTGCCAGTAGTTTAGTAGCGGGAGGTACCGTGGAGCTGTTTTTT

J gene: TRBJ2-5
D gene: -
V gene: TRBV20-1
clone size: once
CDR3 protein: CSASPGKETQYF
CDR3 DNA: TGCAGTGCTAGCCCCGGAAAAGAGACCCAGTACTTC

J gene: TRBJ2-6
D gene: -
V gene: TRBV6-1
clone size: -
CDR3 protein: CASGLIGANVLTF
CDR3 DNA: TGTGCCAGCGGACTTATTGGGGCCAACGTCCTGACTTTC

J gene: TRBJ2-2
D gene: -
V gene: TRBV6-5
clone size: few
CDR3 protein: CASSPPSAVTGELFF
CDR3 DNA: TGTGCCAGCAGCCCCCCGTCGGCAGTCACCGGGGAGCTGTTTTTT

J gene: TRBJ2-1
D gene: TRBD2
V gene: TRBV6-5
clone size: many
CDR3 protein: CASSLTPTSGTNNEQFF
CDR3 DNA: TGTGCCAGCAGCCTCACCCCGACTAGCGGAACAAACAATGAGCAGTTCTTC

J gene: TRBJ2-2
D gene: -
V gene: TRBV11-2
clone size: -
CDR3 protein: CASLDPTGELFF
CDR3 DNA: TGTGCCAGCCTAGACCCGACCGGGGAGCTGTTTTTT

J gene: TRBJ2-7
D gene: -
V gene: TRBV11-2
clone size: -
CDR3 protein: CASSLDGAGSYEQYF
CDR3 DNA: TGTGCCAGCAGCTTAGACGGCGCGGGGTCCTACGAGCAGTACTTC

J gene: TRBJ1-4
D gene: -
V gene: TRBV5-8
clone size: medium-sized
CDR3 protein: CASSLVGTNEKLFF
CDR3 DNA: TGTGCCAGCAGCTTGGTAGGAACTAATGAAAAACTGTTTTTT

J gene: TRBJ2-5
D gene: -
V gene: TRBV5-5
clone size: -
CDR3 protein: CASSTPYRSREAQYF
CDR3 DNA: TGTGCCAGCAGCACACCCTATAGGAGTCGAGAGGCCCAGTACTTC

J gene: TRBJ2-1
D gene: TRBD2
V gene: TRBV20-1
clone size: -
CDR3 protein: CSARGEGLYEQFF
CDR3 DNA: TGCAGTGCTAGAGGGGAGGGGCTCTACGAGCAGTTCTTC

J gene: TRBJ2-1
D gene: TRBD2
V gene: TRBV4-2
clone size: -
CDR3 protein: CASSRAGEGHNEQFF
CDR3 DNA: TGTGCCAGCAGCCGAGCGGGAGAAGGTCACAATGAGCAGTTCTTC

J gene: TRBJ2-3
D gene: -
V gene: TRBV11-3
clone size: once
CDR3 protein: CASTTRGNTDTQYF
CDR3 DNA: TGTGCCAGCACTACTAGAGGTAACACAGATACGCAGTATTTT

J gene: TRBJ2-3
D gene: -
V gene: TRBV7-8
clone size: medium-sized
CDR3 protein: CASSFGSTDTQYF
CDR3 DNA: TGTGCCAGCAGCTTTGGGAGCACAGATACGCAGTATTTT

J gene: TRBJ2-1
D gene: TRBD1
V gene: TRBV12-3/TRBV12-4
clone size: -
CDR3 protein: CASSLEGAEQFF
CDR3 DNA: TGTGCCAGCAGTTTAGAGGGGGCTGAGCAGTTCTTC

J gene: TRBJ2-7
D gene: TRBD1
V gene: TRBV10-3
clone size: -
CDR3 protein: CAISLDRLYEQYF
CDR3 DNA: TGTGCCATCAGCCTGGACAGGTTGTACGAGCAGTACTTC

J gene: TRBJ2-2
D gene: -
V gene: TRBV20-1
clone size: few
CDR3 protein: CSASRDSITGELFF
CDR3 DNA: TGCAGTGCCAGCAGGGACTCGATCACCGGGGAGCTGTTTTTT

J gene: TRBJ1-2
D gene: TRBD1
V gene: TRBV6-2/TRBV6-3
clone size: many
CDR3 protein: CASSPGQRFYGYTF
CDR3 DNA: TGTGCCAGCAGTCCGGGACAGCGATTCTATGGCTACACCTTC

J gene: TRBJ1-1
D gene: -
V gene: TRBV6-1
clone size: few
CDR3 protein: CASIQTRSTEAFF
CDR3 DNA: TGTGCCAGCATTCAAACCAGGAGCACTGAAGCTTTCTTT

J gene: TRBJ2-3
D gene: TRBD2
V gene: TRBV29-1
clone size: -
CDR3 protein: CSVASGNTDTQYF
CDR3 DNA: TGCAGCGTTGCTAGCGGGAACACAGATACGCAGTATTTT

J gene: TRBJ2-1
D gene: -
V gene: TRBV29-1
clone size: few
CDR3 protein: CSVGGRRGNEQFF
CDR3 DNA: TGCAGCGTTGGGGGGCGGCGGGGCAATGAGCAGTTCTTC

J gene: TRBJ1-2
D gene: -
V gene: TRBV12-3/TRBV12-4
clone size: -
CDR3 protein: CASRRAQANYGYTF
CDR3 DNA: TGTGCCAGCAGGAGGGCCCAAGCTAACTATGGCTACACCTTC

J gene: TRBJ1-1
D gene: -
V gene: TRBV29-1
clone size: many
CDR3 protein: CSACTMNTEAFF
CDR3 DNA: TGCAGCGCTTGTACCATGAACACTGAAGCTTTCTTT

J gene: TRBJ2-3
D gene: -
V gene: TRBV6-5
clone size: -
CDR3 protein: CASGSLVSGSTDARYF
CDR3 DNA: TGTGCCAGCGGTTCCCTAGTTAGCGGAAGCACAGATGCGCGGTATTTT

J gene: TRBJ2-6
D gene: -
V gene: TRBV11-1
clone size: few
CDR3 protein: CASSETGIANVLTF
CDR3 DNA: TGTGCCAGCAGCGAAACAGGGATAGCCAACGTCCTGACTTTC

J gene: TRBJ2-1
D gene: -
V gene: TRBV11-3
clone size: -
CDR3 protein: CASSFPDITYNEQFF
CDR3 DNA: TGTGCCAGCAGCTTTCCGGACATTACCTACAATGAGCAGTTCTTC

J gene: TRBJ2-7
D gene: -
V gene: TRBV20-1
clone size: -
CDR3 protein: CSASPDRPSTYEQYF
CDR3 DNA: TGCAGTGCTTCACCTGACAGACCTTCAACCTACGAGCAGTACTTC

J gene: TRBJ2-3
D gene: -
V gene: TRBV6-2/TRBV6-3
clone size: large
CDR3 protein: CASSTTPNTDTQYF
CDR3 DNA: TGTGCCAGCAGCACGACACCGAACACAGATACGCAGTATTTT

J gene: TRBJ2-1
D gene: TRBD1
V gene: TRBV11-2
clone size: -
CDR3 protein: CASSLGTGSCSEQFF
CDR3 DNA: TGTGCCAGCAGCTTAGGGACAGGGTCATGTTCTGAGCAGTTCTTC

J gene: TRBJ1-2
D gene: -
V gene: TRBV11-1
clone size: -
CDR3 protein: CASSDLRQSNDYGYTF
CDR3 DNA: TGTGCCAGCAGTGATCTCAGGCAGTCGAATGACTATGGCTACACCTTC

J gene: TRBJ2-5
D gene: -
V gene: TRBV12-3/TRBV12-4
clone size: -
CDR3 protein: CASSLEETQYF
CDR3 DNA: TGTGCCAGCAGTTTAGAAGAGACCCAGTACTTC

J gene: TRBJ2-7
D gene: -
V gene: TRBV20-1
clone size: large
CDR3 protein: CSARGGDLNEQYF
CDR3 DNA: TGCAGTGCCCGAGGGGGAGATTTGAACGAGCAGTACTTC

J gene: TRBJ2-3
D gene: TRBD2
V gene: TRBV11-2
clone size: -
CDR3 protein: CASTRPGLAGLAADTQYF
CDR3 DNA: TGTGCCAGCACCCGACCGGGACTAGCGGGATTGGCTGCAGATACGCAGTATTTT

J gene: TRBJ1-1
D gene: TRBD1
V gene: TRBV12-3/TRBV12-4
clone size: -
CDR3 protein: CASSLSGGLSFF
CDR3 DNA: TGTGCCAGCAGTTTATCAGGGGGTTTGTCTTTCTTT

J gene: TRBJ1-2
D gene: TRBD1
V gene: TRBV11-2
clone size: -
CDR3 protein: CASSLGPGQIYGYTF
CDR3 DNA: TGTGCCAGCAGCTTAGGTCCGGGACAGATCTATGGCTACACCTTC

J gene: TRBJ2-3
D gene: -
V gene: TRBV20-1
clone size: many
CDR3 protein: CSARVLSRGTDTQYF
CDR3 DNA: TGCAGTGCTAGAGTCCTAAGCAGGGGCACAGATACGCAGTATTTT

J gene: TRBJ2-1
D gene: -
V gene: TRBV5-1
clone size: -
CDR3 protein: CASSLVQETQFF
CDR3 DNA: TGCGCCAGCAGCTTGGTTCAAGAGACTCAGTTCTTC

J gene: TRBJ2-5
D gene: -
V gene: TRBV11-2
clone size: -
CDR3 protein: CASTRTVTQETQYF
CDR3 DNA: TGTGCCAGCACCCGGACGGTCACCCAAGAGACCCAGTACTTC

J gene: TRBJ2-5
D gene: TRBD2
V gene: TRBV11-2
clone size: -
CDR3 protein: CANSFSGTNKGTHYF
CDR3 DNA: TGTGCCAACAGCTTTAGCGGGACCAACAAAGGAACCCATTACTTC